Listed here are 2 T cell receptor beta chains from one sample, sequenced in a study of T cells in localized non-small cell lung cancer (dated by TCRdb to the early 2020s). Libraries were prepared through the immunoSEQ multiplex PCR assay. TCRdb mirrors the immuneACCESS table, restricted to in-frame sequences. Some clones are absent from its copies; in checked studies, under half trace to an unresolved V gene, and the reason for the others is unknown. Present in this sample are 20,000 to 25,000 clones, around 87% of which were seen just once. The ten largest clonotypes hold 12% of the sample. The sample in question was PBMCs, obtained before any cancer treatment. The receptor set was obtained from a man aged 35 to 69 with stage II squamous cell lung carcinoma.

The chain uses TRBV6-5 and TRBJ2-1; 8 bases align to TRBD2. The CDR3 length is 15 residues. CDR1 is MNHEY and CDR2 is SVGAGI in the germline V gene. J gave up 7 bases and V 5 bases, and 10 bases lay outside the gene matches. DNA for the CDR3: TGTGCCAGCAGTCAGGGACTAGAGGCTTTGAATGAGCAGTTCTTC. Its translation: CASSQGLEALNEQFF.

V and J are TRBV19 and TRBJ1-1; D unresolved. The CDR3 covers 16 residues. V lost 1 base to trimming and J lost 4 bases, with 16 bases between them. From germline, CDR1 is LNHDA and CDR2 SQIVND (reference sequence). Here the CDR3 DNA reads TGTGCCAGTAGTATAGGCGTCGGGCGGGTAAGCACTGAAGCTTTCTTT. Residues: CASSIGVGRVSTEAFF.